A single sample is the source of the 16 T cell receptor beta chains below, sequenced in a study of early T cells in non-severe SARS-CoV-2 infection. In TCRdb, the 5' RACE reads were re-called with MiXCR into one record per CDR3 protein. The repertoire holds fewer than 30,000 distinct CDR3 sequences, with about 4% as singletons. Source material: whole blood. These receptors were taken from an adult who was a healthcare worker with PCR-confirmed SARS-CoV-2 infection or an uninfected control (not recorded which).

This clonotype was recorded a few times. This may arise from a read error, as a much more abundant clone is one base away. V usage is TRBV7-2 and J usage is TRBJ1-2; no clear D. The germline CDR1 and CDR2 sequences are SGHTA and FQGNSA. V lost 3 bases and J 3 bases, leaving 2 bases between the germline ends. The CDR3 contains 11 residues. For the CDR3, the DNA is TGTGCCAGCAGCTTGTACTATGGCTACACCTTC. Encoded protein: CASSLYYGYTF.

This clonotype was observed at least ten times. The genes are TRBV29-1 and TRBJ2-3, with D unclear. Germline values: CDR1 SQVTM, CDR2 ANQGSEA. This CDR3 contains 12 residues. The germline V and J ends were trimmed by 3 bases and 1 base, with 5 bases remaining between them. The CDR3 here is CSVDKGTDTQYF. The CDR3 coding sequence is TGCAGCGTTGACAAAGGCACAGATACGCAGTATTTT.

This clonotype showed up many times. The chain has TRBV11-2 and TRBJ1-1; no reliable D call. Germline V gene lookup returns CDR1 SGHAT and CDR2 FQNNGV. V lost 3 bases, J lost 7 bases, and 12 bases lay in between. The CDR3 extends over 13 amino acids. The CDR3 bases are TGTGCCAGCAGCTTCAACACTGGGCTTGAAGCTTTCTTT. Protein sequence: CASSFNTGLEAFF.

This clonotype was recorded many times. V and J are TRBV4-2 and TRBJ2-1; D is undetermined. The CDR3 contains 11 residues. The V and J ends lost 4 bases and 8 bases respectively, with 6 bases between them. Germline values: CDR1 LGHNA, CDR2 YNFKEQ. The CDR3 bases are TGTGCCAGCAGCCGTGGCGATGAGCAGTTCTTC. Translation gives CASSRGDEQFF.

This clonotype has at least ten counts. The gene calls are TRBV4-2 and TRBJ2-7; 10 bases align to TRBD1. The germline V gene has CDR1 LGHNA and CDR2 YNFKEQ. The length of the CDR3 is 16 residues. V dropped 3 bases and J dropped 2; count of bases not matched to a gene: 7. In DNA, the CDR3 is TGTGCCAGCAGCCAGAGAACCGGGACAGGGGCCTACGAGCAGTACTTC. Amino acid sequence: CASSQRTGTGAYEQYF.

This clonotype appeared many times. In DNA form, the CDR3 reads TGTGCCAGTACAGGGTCTCGGGGCAATCAGCCCCAGCATTTT. Its protein product is CASTGSRGNQPQHF. The chain recombines TRBV19 with TRBJ1-5; weak D call: TRBD1 (5 bases). V dropped 7 bases and J dropped 2 bases, with 12 bases sitting between them. The CDR3 loop spans 14 amino acids. CDR1 is LNHDA, CDR2 SQIVND, per germline (reference sequence).

This clonotype was detected a few times. The chain uses TRBV7-6 and TRBJ2-3, with unresolved D. Trimming cost V 5 bases and J 4 bases, with 10 bases left between them. The CDR3 extends over 13 amino acids. Germline CDR1 is SGHVS and CDR2 is FNYEAQ. CDR3 residues: CASSPTTSDTQYF. As DNA, the CDR3 is TGTGCCAGCAGCCCGACGACCTCAGATACGCAGTATTTT.

The table lists this clonotype with many counts. The rearrangement uses TRBV12-2 and TRBJ2-1; TRBD1, the table's D call, lacks a check against the DNA. TRBV12-2 corresponds to a pseudogene. The CDR3 is 14 amino acids. CDR3 region: CASRPRDSYNEQFF. CDR3 sequence (DNA): TGTGCAAGTCGCCCCCGGGACTCCTACAATGAGCAGTTCTTC.

This clonotype occurred many times. The rearrangement joins TRBV6-1 to TRBJ1-2, with 8 bases lining up with TRBD1. The CDR3 runs to 16 residues. Germline CDR1 reads MNHNS; CDR2 reads SASEGT. Trimming cost V 3 bases and J 5 bases; bases outside gene matches: 11. CDR3 sequence (DNA): TGTGCCAGCAGTGATGACAGGGGTGAGAGGAATTATGGCTACACCTTC. As protein: CASSDDRGERNYGYTF.

This clonotype was recorded at least ten times. This chain connects TRBV7-9 to TRBJ2-1; D may be TRBD1 (5 bases). V lost 0 bases and J lost 7, with 13 bases in between. Germline CDR1 SEHNR, CDR2 FQNEAQ (reference sequence). The CDR3 loop spans 15 amino acids. CDR3 sequence: CASSLAGPVVNEQFF. CDR3 in DNA: TGTGCCAGCAGCTTAGCGGGGCCCGTTGTTAATGAGCAGTTCTTC.

This clonotype showed up many times. The chain uses TRBV18 and TRBJ2-3; D is uncertain. Trimming took off 6 bases at V and 4 bases at J, with 8 bases between the two ends. The CDR3 runs 12 residues. Germline CDR1 and CDR2: KGHSH and LQKENI. The CDR3 is CASSPGPDTQYF. CDR3 DNA sequence: TGTGCCAGCTCCCCAGGCCCAGATACGCAGTATTTT.

In its sample, this clonotype was seen many times. One end of the junction varies from germline; a read error may be responsible. This sequence joins TRBV2 and TRBJ2-1, with D tentatively TRBD2 (5 bases). Germline loops: CDR1 SNHLY, CDR2 FYNNEI. CDR3 length equals 14 residues. The CDR3 spells CASSVEGSYNEQFF. DNA for the CDR3: TGTGCCAGCAGTGTTGAGGGATCCTATAATGAGCAGTTCTTC.

This clonotype was detected ten times or more. This sequence joins TRBV19 and TRBJ2-3, with a possible D match to TRBD2 (5 bases). Germline V lookup: CDR1 LNHDA, CDR2 SQIVND (reference sequence). This CDR3 contains 13 residues. Trimming removed 7 bases at V and 3 bases at J, with 11 bases between. DNA for the CDR3: TGTGCCAGTAATAACCGGGAAACAGATACGCAGTATTTT. This encodes CASNNRETDTQYF. Supplemented by reference TRBV19 and TRBJ2-3, the full variable domain reads DGGITQSPKYLFRKEGQNVTLSCEQNLNHDAMYWYRQDPGQGLRLIYYSQIVNDFQKGDIAEGYSVSREKKESFPLTVTSAQKNPTAFYLCASNNRETDTQYFGPGTRLTVL.

This clonotype was counted at least ten times. The V call is TRBV7-9, the J call TRBJ2-7; D is ambiguous. This CDR3 has 16 residues. V lost 4 bases to trimming and J lost 1 base, with 17 bases between them. Per germline, CDR1 SEHNR and CDR2 FQNEAQ (reference sequence). In DNA form, the CDR3 reads TGTGCCAGCAGCTCCCGAATAAGTCGCCCTTCCTACGAGCAGTACTTC. This gives the protein CASSSRISRPSYEQYF. Drawing the rest from reference TRBV7-9 and TRBJ2-7, the complete variable domain is DTGVSQNPRHKITKRGQNVTFRCDPISEHNRLYWYRQTLGQGPEFLTYFQNEAQLEKSRLLSDRFSAERPKGSFSTLEIQRTEQGDSAMYLCASSSRISRPSYEQYFGPGTRLTVT.

The sample holds many counts of this clonotype. CDR3 in DNA: TGTGCAAGTCGCACCTGGGTAGGGGCGCGGACGTACGAGCAGTACTTC. Amino acids: CASRTWVGARTYEQYF. This rearrangement joins TRBV12-2 to TRBJ2-7; the tabulated D call, TRBD1, remains unverified against the DNA. TRBV12-2 is marked as a pseudogene. CDR3 length: 16 residues.

V is TRBV20-1 and J is TRBJ2-7; perhaps TRBD1 as D (7 bases). This CDR3 has 15 residues. Trimming cost V 0 bases and J 4 bases, with 16 bases left between them. CDR1 and CDR2 from the germline V gene are DFQATT and SNEGSKA (reference sequence). CDR3 in DNA: TGCAGTGCTAGAGATCCCGCAGGGGGGCGTTACGAGCAGTACTTC. It is translated as CSARDPAGGRYEQYF.